This TCR beta chain was retrieved from a study of blood T cell repertoires in COVID-19. The V gene's germline CDR1 is SGHTA and CDR2 FQGNSA. This CDR3 has 21 amino acids. With 0 bases clipped from V and 0 bases from J, the junction kept 13 bases outside the gene matches. Sequencing was performed with immunoSEQ multiplex PCR; in TCRdb, only in-frame clones are kept and a portion is missing. This table has more than 80,000 clones, 90% appearing once. The receptor was isolated from a human donor with active COVID-19. The donor label of this sample is uncertain. This chain joins TRBV7-2 and TRBJ2-3; 12 bases are shared with TRBD2. The sample consisted of peripheral blood. The chain's CDR3 is CASSLAGTSGFSPESTDTQYF. CDR3 in DNA: TGTGCCAGCAGCTTAGCGGGGACTAGCGGGTTCTCCCCAGAGAGCACAGATACGCAGTATTTT.